Listed below are T cell receptor beta chains from one sample, sequenced in a study of shared T cell receptors in the human thymus. Some clones are missing from TCRdb's copy, which holds only in-frame ones; the method was immunoSEQ multiplex PCR. The sample has hundreds of thousands of clones; 80% to 90% are singletons. A further study also used this sample, focusing on human thymus T cells.

The sample consisted of thymocytes. Receptor source: a boy younger than two with a congenital heart defect. The CDR3 runs from the conserved cysteine through the conserved F or W. Fields, in order: CDR3 DNA, CDR3 protein, D gene, V gene, clone size, J gene. The D gene is left open where the match is weak. Size is omitted from some rows. Given values are once, few, many or a class for expanded clones.

TGTGCCAGCAGTGATGGAGCCGGGGGCACAGATACGCAGTATTTT | CASSDGAGGTDTQYF | - | TRBV6-1 | - | TRBJ2-3
TGCGCCAGCAGCCAAGATTATTTCCCTAGCGGGACTCCAAACACAGATACGCAGTATTTT | CASSQDYFPSGTPNTDTQYF | TRBD2 | TRBV4-1 | - | TRBJ2-3
TGTGCCAGCAGCCCGGGGGACTCCCAAGAGACCCAGTACTTC | CASSPGDSQETQYF | - | TRBV5-5 | - | TRBJ2-5
TGTGCCAGTAGTATCCTGGGGGGAGCCTATAATTCACCCCTCCACTTT | CASSILGGAYNSPLHF | - | TRBV19 | - | TRBJ1-6
TGTGCCAGCAGCTCCAGGGAGAACACTGAAGCTTTCTTT | CASSSRENTEAFF | - | TRBV27 | - | TRBJ1-1
TGTGCCAGCAGCGAAACTGAGAGAGATAGTAATTCACCCCTCCACTTT | CASSETERDSNSPLHF | - | TRBV5-6 | once | TRBJ1-6
TGCGCCAGCAAACGCCGGGACAGCCCCTACAATGAGCAGTTCTTC | CASKRRDSPYNEQFF | TRBD1 | TRBV10-2 | - | TRBJ2-1
TGTGCCAGCAGCTACCCTTTTCTATACGAGCAGTACTTC | CASSYPFLYEQYF | - | TRBV7-2 | - | TRBJ2-7
TGTGCCAGCAGTTTGGGTTGGGGATCAGGGCGGGAGACCCAGTACTTC | CASSLGWGSGRETQYF | - | TRBV28 | - | TRBJ2-5
TGCAGTGCCGGGAGAATGCAGTATTTT | CSAGRMQYF | - | TRBV20-1 | - | TRBJ2-3
TGTGCCAGCAGCCGCTATAGCGGGAGGAGCTACAATGAGCAGTTCTTC | CASSRYSGRSYNEQFF | TRBD2 | TRBV5-4 | - | TRBJ2-1
TGCGCCAGCAGCCAAGATGCCAGACAGGGTGACTACGAGCAGTACTTC | CASSQDARQGDYEQYF | TRBD1 | TRBV4-3 | - | TRBJ2-7
TGTGCCAGTATGTCAGCCCAGGAGGGCCGCCATCAGCCCCAGCATTTT | CASMSAQEGRHQPQHF | - | TRBV19 | - | TRBJ1-5
TGTGCCAGCAGCTCTCCCCGACAGGGAAGGGGGGAGCTGTTTTTT | CASSSPRQGRGELFF | TRBD1 | TRBV5-6 | - | TRBJ2-2
TGTGCCAGCAGCCGAGATTGGGAGGGAGAGGGCGCTGAAGCTTTCTTT | CASSRDWEGEGAEAFF | - | TRBV11-2 | - | TRBJ1-1
TGTGCCAGCAGCTTAGGAGGTTCTACCGGACAGCTAGAGACCCAGTACTTC | CASSLGGSTGQLETQYF | - | TRBV7-9 | - | TRBJ2-5
TGCGCCAGCAGCCAAGATTCAGGAACATACGAGCAGTACTTC | CASSQDSGTYEQYF | - | TRBV4-3 | - | TRBJ2-7
TGCGCCAGCAGCTCGACAGGTGCGGATTCACCCCTCCACTTT | CASSSTGADSPLHF | - | TRBV5-1 | - | TRBJ1-6
TGCGCCAGCAGCGTGGAACAAGGGGTTGGAGAGAACACTGAAGCTTTCTTT | CASSVEQGVGENTEAFF | - | TRBV5-1 | - | TRBJ1-1
TGTGCTAGTGGTTTGTTTGCGGTCAGCTCCTACGAGCAGTACTTC | CASGLFAVSSYEQYF | - | TRBV12-5 | - | TRBJ2-7
TGTGCCAGCAGCACAGGGTTGGGACTAGCGGGAGGTGGGTTGTTCTTC | CASSTGLGLAGGGLFF | - | TRBV21-1 | - | TRBJ2-1
TGCGCCAGCAGCCAAGAACGGGCGCGGGGACGGAGCACTGAAGCTTTCTTT | CASSQERARGRSTEAFF | - | TRBV4-3 | - | TRBJ1-1
TGTGCCAGCAGCTTGCCCCGTCTGCGGGAGAGAAGTTCCTACGAGCAGTACTTC | CASSLPRLRERSSYEQYF | TRBD2 | TRBV7-9 | - | TRBJ2-7
TGTGCCAGAAGCTTTGGGACAGGCGAACCCAAAGACTGTGGCTACACCTTC | CARSFGTGEPKDCGYTF | TRBD1 | TRBV5-3 | - | TRBJ1-2
TGCGCCAGCAGCATCTCCATTCTAGCGGGAAAGGACACCGGGGAGCTGTTTTTT | CASSISILAGKDTGELFF | TRBD2 | TRBV5-1 | - | TRBJ2-2
TGTGCCAGCGCGACTAGCGGGAGTAATGAGCAGTTCTTC | CASATSGSNEQFF | TRBD2 | TRBV18 | - | TRBJ2-1
TGTGCCAGCAGTTTGGATGGCGGCGGGAGATGCTACGAGCAGTACTTC | CASSLDGGGRCYEQYF | TRBD2 | TRBV28 | once | TRBJ2-7